Described below is a single T cell receptor (beta chain) sequence and its context. The assay was immunoSEQ multiplex PCR, and TCRdb's table has in-frame clones only and misses some. The sample gives hundreds of thousands of clones, around 90% of which show up once; 15% to 20% is in the top ten. These data are taken from a study of shared clonotypes between healthy human individuals. The V and J ends lost 0 bases and 0 bases, in that order; junction bases with no gene match: 6. Germline loops: CDR1 GTSNPN, CDR2 SVGIG (reference sequence). The CDR3 length is 16 residues. The sample consisted of memory CD8+ T cells sorted from blood. Subset here: CD45RO+ cells pooled with CCR7-negative TemRA cells. This TCR was sampled from a man younger than 35 in good health. V usage is TRBV30 and J usage is TRBJ2-3, with TRBD2 identical over 7 bases. Here the CDR3 DNA reads TGTGCCTGGAGTGTACTAGCGCTCACTAGCACAGATACGCAGTATTTT. This gives the protein CAWSVLALTSTDTQYF.